A single sample is the source of the 4 T cell receptor beta chains below, sequenced in a study of regulatory T cells in long-lasting Graves disease. Construction of TCR beta libraries relied on iRepertoire HTBI primers and on Arm-PCR targeting CDR3 regions. TCRdb re-called the multiplex PCR reads with MiXCR, one entry per CDR3 protein. This sample carries some 400,000 distinct CDR3 sequences, about 15% of them seen once, and the ten largest clones take roughly a sixth. Time point denoted: newly diagnosed GD, antithyroid drugs for less than 3 months. RNA isolated from PBMCs was used to make the TCR library. This sample also belongs to another study, concerning T cells in Graves' hyperthyroidism and ophthalmopathy.

The sample was peripheral blood mononuclear cells (PBMCs), taken at new diagnosis, from a patient treated with antithyroid drugs. Receptor source: a woman in her twenties or thirties with Graves disease.

This clonotype was counted at least ten times. The gene calls are TRBV28 and TRBJ1-1, with D tentatively TRBD1 (5 bases). V lost 6 bases and J lost 1, with 12 bases in between. This CDR3 is built from 14 residues. Per the germline V gene, CDR1 is MDHEN and CDR2 is SYDVKM. The CDR3 bases are TGTGCCAGCAGCCAAGGGGTAGGGAACACTGAAGCTTTCTTT. Protein sequence: CASSQGVGNTEAFF.

This clonotype has ten or more counts. The CDR3 protein is CASSYLGGSGQETQYF. CDR3 DNA sequence: TGTGCCAGCAGTTACTTGGGCGGGAGTGGGCAAGAGACCCAGTACTTC. The chain links TRBV6-5 to TRBJ2-5, with 7 bases identical to TRBD2. Germline-derived CDR1 and CDR2 are MNHEY and SVGAGI. The CDR3 is 16 amino acids. Germline trimming cut 1 base from V and 2 bases from J; bases unmatched to any gene: 7.

This clonotype was counted at least ten times. This sequence joins TRBV7-8 and TRBJ2-7, with D unresolved. V was trimmed by 2 bases and J by 1 base, leaving 12 bases between them. The germline gives CDR1 SGHVS, CDR2 FQNEAQ. CDR3 length: 15 amino acids. The CDR3 DNA reads as TGTGCCAGCAGCTTACCTTCGGACGGATCCTACGAGCAGTACTTC. It translates to CASSLPSDGSYEQYF.

This clonotype was detected many times. The chain joins TRBV4-1 to TRBJ1-1; D may be TRBD1 (5 bases). CDR3 length: 17 residues. Trimming pared 0 bases from V and 1 base from J, leaving 15 bases between. In germline, CDR1 is MGHRA, CDR2 YSYEKL. The DNA for the CDR3 is TGCGCCAGCAGCCAAGAGGGCGGGGGGTGGAAGAACACTGAAGCTTTCTTT. It specifies CASSQEGGGWKNTEAFF.